This T cell receptor beta chain was sequenced during a study of T cell responses to AZD1222 COVID-19 vaccine. Overall study: Investigators merged groups given second doses at roughly 4 or roughly 12 weeks. The study, taken as a whole, reports: Clonal diversity was possibly underestimated, and the donors were mostly white British, with more females. Of the AZD1222 recipients, only five to seven were seropositive at baseline.

Losses at the gene ends were 6 bases for V and 3 bases for J; bases not matched to a gene: 5. The germline V gene has CDR1 LNHDA and CDR2 SQIVND (reference sequence). The CDR3 extends over 14 amino acids. About this clone itself: The antigen is unknown.

Libraries were prepared by immunoSEQ multiplex PCR; TCRdb keeps only in-frame clonotypes and omits some of them. The table has some 120,000 clones, over 75% seen once. The chain uses TRBV19 and TRBJ2-7; TRBD2 matches 10 bases. This receptor was taken from an adult in good health. Sample: peripheral blood, taken on day 0 of AZD1222 vaccination. The CDR3 sequence is CASSRGLAHYEQYF. CDR3 DNA sequence: TGTGCCAGTAGCAGGGGACTAGCGCACTACGAGCAGTACTTC.